This section outlines one TCR beta chain sequence together with its context. Its antigen is undetermined. 60 Vbeta and 13 Jbeta primers were used in PCR. Libraries were prepared by immunoSEQ multiplex PCR; TCRdb keeps only in-frame clonotypes and omits some of them. The sample has over 150,000 clones, 73% seen once; the top ten hold approximately 5.1%. This entry comes from a study of cytomegalovirus exposure and HLA in healthy donors. General study findings and limits: Across donors, sequencing depth was assumed by presence/absence analyses to be roughly uniform.

This CDR3 region has 14 residues. Germline V lookup: CDR1 SGHRS, CDR2 YFSETQ. V was shortened by 1 base and J by 3 bases, with 11 bases between the two germline ends. The sample taken for sequencing was PBMCs. The V and J genes are TRBV5-1 and TRBJ2-7; TRBD1 might be the D (6 bases). The sequence was obtained from a woman between 18 and 30 years old in good health and CMV-seropositive. DNA of the CDR3: TGCGCCAGCAGCTTGAACAGGGCCCTCTACGAGCAGTACTTC. It yields the protein CASSLNRALYEQYF. The full variable domain, with the rest looked up from reference TRBV5-1 and TRBJ2-7, is KAGVTQTPRYLIKTRGQQVTLSCSPISGHRSVSWYQQTPGQGLQFLFEYFSETQRNKGNFPGRFSGRQFSNSRSEMNVSTLELGDSALYLCASSLNRALYEQYFGPGTRLTVT.